This T cell receptor (beta chain) originates from a study of blood T cell repertoires in COVID-19 (dated by TCRdb to about 2020). With regard to the full study: The collaborator samples originated in the United States, Italy and Spain and spanned the acute and convalescent phases of COVID-19. The material from the prospective study consisted of cDNA or gDNA derived from T cells, B-cell-depleted T cells, or PBMCs. Deeply sampled blood TCRbeta repertoires from subjects exposed to, actively infected with, or recovered from COVID-19 were included in the dataset. The repertoires were made available in a free public database intended to serve as a resource for research on the immune response to SARS-CoV-2. Samples came from the ongoing ImmuneRACE study (first 160 participants) plus 1,254 subjects from 6 global collaborators. A de-identified subject ID, COVID-19 status, age in years and sex were almost always included in the sample metadata. Where available, HLA class I and class II types were obtained from metadata supplied by the sample provider rather than from assay-based typing.

TCRbeta CDR3 regions were amplified from genomic DNA using the immunoSEQ Assay, a bias-controlled multiplex PCR. On the authors' methods: The number of nucleated cells in each sample was estimated by amplification of reference gene primers within the assay. To quantify the absolute abundance of each unique TCRbeta CDR3 rearrangement, sequence reads were collapsed and filtered. For each sample, productive Simpson clonality was calculated by taking the square root of Simpson's diversity index across productive rearrangements. Not all clones reach the TCRdb copy of this immuneACCESS table, which keeps in-frame sequences only. Checked studies attribute under half of the gap to unresolved V genes and leave the rest unexplained. V, J and clone size were drawn from that table, and D and trimming were deduced from the DNA. Here the sample has roughly 260,000 clones; 70% to 90% occur a single time. Together, the top ten hold 2% to 2.5% of the sample.

On this clone: There is no known antigen for this receptor. Per-base quality was not reported, and no clone a single base away is much larger than it.

Whole blood was collected in K2EDTA tubes by collaborating institutions according to the institutions' own protocols. Collaborator samples were shipped for TCRbeta analysis as frozen whole blood, isolated PBMCs, or DNA extracted from either sample type. Overall study outcomes, separate from this receptor: How much clinical and demographic metadata was included differed by source and by participant, and the metadata was provided uncurated.

The germline V end is reduced by 3 bases and the J end by 6 bases; junction bases left unmatched: 4. CDR1 is given as KGHDR and CDR2 as SFDVKD, both from the germline V gene. From the cysteine through the phenylalanine, the CDR3 covers 14 amino acids. The retained sequence is limited to the CDR3, 42 bases, with the frame set at the first base. This sequence was found in a woman between 50 and 59 years old with acute or convalescent COVID-19. The chain is encoded by TRBV24-1 joined to TRBJ1-5; 7 nucleotides in the junction match TRBD1. The sample comprised peripheral blood. For the CDR3, the sequence is CATSDQTGFQPQHF. The DNA sequence is TGTGCCACCAGTGATCAGACAGGGTTTCAGCCCCAGCATTTT.